A single sample gave rise to the 25 T cell receptor beta chains below, sequenced in a study of T-cell reconstitution after alpha-beta-depleted transplantation in children. Researchers prepared the TCRbeta library using unique molecular identifiers, the study reports. MiXCR was run by TCRdb on the PCR reads, yielding one entry per CDR3 protein. The table shows 30,000 or so distinct CDR3 sequences, with about 7% occurring only once. Notes on the study in general: Reportedly, only several hundred clones from non-depleted graft cells drove alpha-beta T-cell counts at about two months.

Antigens of these TCRs are unknown. Material: peripheral blood, obtained 60 days after TCRalphabeta/CD19-depleted stem cell transplant. These receptors were collected from a child less than two years old who had a stem cell transplant for acute myeloid leukemia, so the T cells may come from the graft donor.

In this sample, this clonotype turned up many times. CDR3: CASSKGRRGNEQFF. The CDR3 region has the DNA TGTGCCAGCAGCAAGGGGCGAAGAGGAAATGAGCAGTTCTTC. The chain employs TRBV6-5 and TRBJ2-1; D is perhaps TRBD1 (5 bases). The CDR3 has 14 residues. V was trimmed by 6 bases and J by 7 bases, leaving 16 bases between them. Germline V gene data show CDR1 as MNHEY and CDR2 as SVGAGI.

At least ten counts were recorded for this clonotype. The genes are TRBV4-1 and TRBJ2-5; 7 nucleotides align to TRBD2. The CDR3 covers 15 residues. The J segment lost 2 bases and the V segment lost 1 base, leaving 4 bases of the junction unmatched. CDR1 is MGHRA and CDR2 is YSYEKL in the germline V gene. CDR3 protein: CASSQVGLVQETQYF. The CDR3 coding sequence is TGCGCCAGCAGCCAAGTCGGACTAGTACAAGAGACCCAGTACTTC.

This clonotype has only a few counts. The rearrangement links TRBV6-5 to TRBJ2-7; no reliable D call. Germline V gene data show CDR1 as MNHEY and CDR2 as SVGAGI. Trimming shortened V by 2 bases and J by 1 base, and 12 bases separated the two germline ends. The CDR3 length is 15 residues. CDR3 in DNA: TGTGCCAGCAGTTACAATAAGGGATCTTCCTACGAGCAGTACTTC. Encoded protein: CASSYNKGSSYEQYF.

This clonotype was seen ten or more times. The V gene is TRBV4-3, the J gene TRBJ2-2, with D possibly matching TRBD1 (5 bases). V was trimmed by 4 bases and J by 4 bases, leaving 10 bases between them. The CDR3 loop spans 14 amino acids. CDR1 LGHNA and CDR2 YSLEER come from the germline V gene. The CDR3 sequence is CASSRTQVTGELFF. The CDR3 DNA reads TGCGCCAGCAGCCGGACACAGGTCACCGGGGAGCTGTTTTTT.

For this clonotype: This could be a read error, since a much larger clone is one nucleotide away. CDR3 residues: CASSMTGVGYEHYF. The CDR3 DNA is TGTGCCAGCAGCATGACAGGGGTTGGGTACGAGCACTACTTC. This sequence joins TRBV28 and TRBJ2-7; TRBD1 matches 8 bases. The V gene's germline CDR1 is MDHEN and CDR2 SYDVKM. This CDR3 region has 14 residues.

This clonotype was seen ten or more times. This CDR3 reads CASSDPGLLYNEQFF. CDR3 DNA sequence: TGTGCCAGCAGCGACCCGGGACTACTTTACAATGAGCAGTTCTTC. V gene TRBV9 combines with J gene TRBJ2-1, with 7 bases lining up with TRBD2. The trim removed 3 bases at V and 4 bases at J, leaving 7 bases unmatched. From germline, CDR1 is SGDLS and CDR2 YYNGEE. This CDR3 contains 15 residues.

This clonotype has just a few counts. The chain links TRBV19 to TRBJ2-1, with D unclear. The CDR3 length is 11 residues. V was trimmed by 9 bases and J by 5 bases, leaving 8 bases between them. CDR1 and CDR2 (germline): LNHDA, SQIVND (reference sequence). The CDR3 loop is CARALHNEQFF. The DNA for the CDR3 is TGTGCCAGGGCCTTGCACAATGAGCAGTTCTTC.

This clonotype was picked up many times. The J gene is TRBJ1-2, the V gene TRBV20-1; the D is unclear. This CDR3 is 13 amino acids long. Trimming removed 6 bases from V and 4 bases from J, with 15 bases in between. Germline V gene lookup returns CDR1 DFQATT and CDR2 SNEGSKA (reference sequence). The CDR3 is CSAVGGSRYGYTF. The CDR3 DNA reads as TGCAGTGCCGTGGGCGGGTCCCGCTATGGCTACACCTTC.

The sample holds many counts of this clonotype. V gene TRBV20-1 combines with J gene TRBJ2-7; 10 bases map to TRBD1. The CDR3 consists of 12 residues. Per germline, CDR1 DFQATT and CDR2 SNEGSKA (reference sequence). V shed 5 bases, J shed 5 bases, and the junction held 3 bases outside the gene matches. CDR3 protein: CSAPDRGHEQYF. CDR3 nucleotides: TGCAGTGCTCCCGACAGGGGGCACGAGCAGTACTTC.

This clonotype has at least ten counts. V gene TRBV4-3 combines with J gene TRBJ2-1; TRBD2 aligns across 11 bases. With V trimmed by 0 bases and J by 4 bases, 2 bases remained unmatched. CDR1 and CDR2 (germline): LGHNA, YSLEER. The CDR3 has 16 amino acids. CDR3 DNA sequence: TGCGCCAGCAGCCAAGAGACTAGCGGGAAGTACAATGAGCAGTTCTTC. It encodes CASSQETSGKYNEQFF.

This clonotype was observed many times. This chain links TRBV29-1 with TRBJ2-3; 7 bases match TRBD1. The CDR3 spans 14 residues. CDR1 is SQVTM and CDR2 is ANQGSEA in the germline V gene. V gave up 2 bases and J gave up 3 bases; unmatched junction bases: 5. In nucleotides, the CDR3 is TGCAGCGTTGAACGAGACAGGGTGACAGATACGCAGTATTTT. It codes for CSVERDRVTDTQYF.

This clonotype was picked up many times. J is TRBJ2-3 and V is TRBV7-9; D remains unclear. This CDR3 comprises 14 residues. V was shortened by 5 bases and J by 3 bases, with 12 bases between the two germline ends. CDR1 and CDR2 (germline): SEHNR, FQNEAQ (reference sequence). The CDR3 DNA reads as TGTGCCAGCAGCCTAGGCCCCGGGACAGATACGCAGTATTTT. Encoded protein: CASSLGPGTDTQYF. Combining the CDR3 with reference TRBV7-9 and TRBJ2-3 gives the whole variable domain DTGVSQNPRHKITKRGQNVTFRCDPISEHNRLYWYRQTLGQGPEFLTYFQNEAQLEKSRLLSDRFSAERPKGSFSTLEIQRTEQGDSAMYLCASSLGPGTDTQYFGPGTRLTVL.

This clonotype showed up many times. The rearrangement links TRBV15 to TRBJ2-3; the match to TRBD1 covers 10 bases. The germline V gene has CDR1 LNHNV and CDR2 YYDKDF (reference sequence). The CDR3 totals 14 residues. With 3 bases clipped from V and 3 bases from J, the junction kept 0 bases outside the gene matches. DNA of the CDR3: TGTGCCACCAGCAGGGGACAGGGGACAGATACGCAGTATTTT. It yields the protein CATSRGQGTDTQYF.

This clonotype was seen many times. The V gene is TRBV12-3 or TRBV12-4, the J gene TRBJ2-1, with D maybe TRBD1 (5 bases). This CDR3 contains 13 residues. Trimming cost V 8 bases and J 4 bases, with 12 bases left between them. In nucleotides, the CDR3 is TGTGCCAGCGCAAAGGGGCAGTACAATGAGCAGTTCTTC. Protein sequence: CASAKGQYNEQFF.

The sample holds many counts of this clonotype. The chain joins TRBV6-5 to TRBJ2-5, with 8 bases lining up with TRBD2. CDR3 length equals 15 residues. V shed 7 bases and J 3 bases; nucleotides not matched to a gene: 10. Germline CDR1 is MNHEY and CDR2 is SVGAGI. The CDR3 loop is CASKIIAGRKETQYF. CDR3 coding DNA: TGTGCCAGCAAAATAATAGCGGGAAGAAAAGAGACCCAGTACTTC.

This clonotype was picked up a small number of times. As DNA, the CDR3 is TGTGCCAGCAGTTTCCCCCCCGGGAAAGAAGAGACCCAGTACTTC. Its translation is CASSFPPGKEETQYF. The chain carries TRBV28 and TRBJ2-5; the D gene is possibly TRBD2 (5 bases). Trimming removed 3 bases from V and 3 bases from J, with 14 bases in between. Germline values: CDR1 MDHEN, CDR2 SYDVKM. CDR3 length: 15 residues. Variable domain in full (rest from reference TRBV28 and TRBJ2-5): DVKVTQSSRYLVKRTGEKVFLECVQDMDHENMFWYRQDPGLGLRLIYFSYDVKMKEKGDIPEGYSVSREKKERFSLILESASTNQTSMYLCASSFPPGKEETQYFGPGTRLLVL.

This clonotype was counted many times. The chain links TRBV4-3 to TRBJ2-2, with D perhaps matching TRBD2 (5 bases). Germline CDR1 and CDR2: LGHNA and YSLEER. Trimming took off 3 bases at V and 9 bases at J, with 11 bases between the two ends. This CDR3 region has 13 residues. The CDR3 is CASSHGGYRELFF. CDR3 nucleotide sequence: TGCGCCAGCAGCCACGGAGGATACCGGGAGCTGTTTTTT.

The sample holds many counts of this clonotype. The CDR3 spells CASFMGREGIYEQYF. The CDR3 DNA is TGTGCCAGCTTCATGGGGCGGGAGGGCATTTACGAGCAGTACTTC. V is TRBV7-9 and J is TRBJ2-7; TRBD2 matches at 9 bases. Germline CDR1 and CDR2: SEHNR and FQNEAQ (reference sequence). The CDR3 sequence is 15 residues long. The ends lost 8 bases at V and 4 bases at J; junction bases unmatched: 12.

The table lists this clonotype with many counts. This sequence joins TRBV9 and TRBJ2-3; 7 bases match TRBD2. CDR1 is SGDLS and CDR2 is YYNGEE in the germline V gene. The CDR3 loop spans 15 amino acids. J was trimmed by 4 bases and V by 3 bases; bases with no gene match: 8. For the CDR3, the DNA is TGTGCCAGCAGCGCCGGGGGGAGGGTCCCAGATACGCAGTATTTT. Protein sequence: CASSAGGRVPDTQYF. Combining the CDR3 with reference TRBV9 and TRBJ2-3 gives the whole variable domain DSGVTQTPKHLITATGQRVTLRCSPRSGDLSVYWYQQSLDQGLQFLIQYYNGEERAKGNILERFSAQQFPDLHSELNLSSLELGDSALYFCASSAGGRVPDTQYFGPGTRLTVL.

The sample holds many counts of this clonotype. This chain uses TRBV5-1 with TRBJ2-1; a weak D match, TRBD2 (5 bases). V was shortened by 1 base and J by 3 bases, with 11 bases between the two germline ends. The CDR3 has 15 amino acids. The germline CDR1 and CDR2 sequences are SGHRS and YFSETQ. The CDR3 bases are TGCGCCAGCAGCTTGAGACGGGAATTCTACAATGAGCAGTTCTTC. Its protein product is CASSLRREFYNEQFF.

Many counts were recorded for this clonotype. V usage is TRBV11-2 and J usage is TRBJ2-1; D gene uncertain. The ends were cut back, 5 bases at V and 6 bases at J, with 11 bases in the middle. This CDR3 comprises 13 residues. Looked up from germline, CDR1 is SGHAT and CDR2 is FQNNGV. DNA of the CDR3: TGTGCCAGCAGCCACCAGTACTTCAATGAGCAGTTCTTC. It specifies CASSHQYFNEQFF.

This clonotype was observed many times. The gene calls are TRBV29-1 and TRBJ2-2; D uncertain. The CDR3 has 16 amino acids. The germline CDR1 and CDR2 sequences are SQVTM and ANQGSEA. V lost 0 bases and J lost 0, with 11 bases in between. CDR3 region: CSVEDRTGPNTGELFF. For the CDR3, the DNA is TGCAGCGTTGAAGACAGGACCGGTCCGAACACCGGGGAGCTGTTTTTT.

This clonotype was recorded at least ten times. The V and J genes are TRBV20-1 and TRBJ2-3; 9 positions match TRBD1. The CDR3 totals 17 residues. Germline CDR1 DFQATT, CDR2 SNEGSKA (reference sequence). V was pared by 0 bases and J by 3 bases, with 10 bases of the junction left unmatched. CDR3 sequence reads: CSARDSRDRDGTDTQYF. CDR3 DNA: TGCAGTGCTAGAGATTCAAGGGACAGGGATGGTACAGATACGCAGTATTTT.

This clonotype came up many times. This chain connects TRBV6-5 to TRBJ2-3; D uncertain. Germline lookup yields CDR1 MNHEY and CDR2 SVGAGI. The V gene lost 0 bases and the J gene lost 1 base, with 11 bases spanning the gap. The CDR3 consists of 16 residues. This CDR3 reads CASSYSWTVRTDTQYF. As DNA, the CDR3 is TGTGCCAGCAGTTACTCCTGGACCGTTCGCACAGATACGCAGTATTTT.

Ten or more counts support this clonotype. V and J are TRBV18 and TRBJ2-7; TRBD1 matches 8 bases. V lost 0 bases, J lost 9 bases, and 7 bases stayed unmatched. There are 14 residues in the CDR3. CDR1 is KGHSH and CDR2 is LQKENI in the germline V gene. CDR3 nucleotide sequence: TGTGCCAGCTCACCACCGGCAGGGGGCATTGGGCAGTACTTC. It encodes CASSPPAGGIGQYF.